The 12 T cell receptor beta chains listed next were all sequenced from one sample in a study of blood T cell repertoires in COVID-19. Only in-frame clones appear in the TCRdb table, and some are missing; sequencing was by immunoSEQ multiplex PCR. This sample has about 140,000 clones, with approximately 88% found just once. Sequenced sample: PBMCs or T cells enriched from blood (not recorded which). These receptors were taken from a man between 35 and 55 years old with acute COVID-19.

The J gene is TRBJ2-5, the V gene TRBV7-6; the match to TRBD2 covers 14 bases. Germline V CDR1 and CDR2: SGHVS, FNYEAQ. This CDR3 spans 16 amino acids. The V segment lost 4 bases and the J segment 6 bases; nucleotides outside the gene matches: 7. The CDR3 here is CASSSVGTSGSKTQYF. The CDR3 region has the DNA TGTGCCAGCAGCTCTGTTGGGACTAGCGGGAGCAAGACCCAGTACTTC.

The chain combines TRBV4-1 with TRBJ2-2, with TRBD1 matching 8 bases. This CDR3 is 17 amino acids long. V gave up 4 bases and J gave up 3 bases; unmatched junction bases: 10. Germline V gives CDR1 MGHRA, CDR2 YSYEKL. This chain's CDR3 is CASSRATGAFYTGELFF. The CDR3 DNA is TGCGCCAGCAGCCGAGCGACAGGGGCCTTTTACACCGGGGAGCTGTTTTTT.

The genes are TRBV7-2 and TRBJ1-2; the D is unclear. The CDR3 sequence is 13 residues long. Trimming took off 1 base at V and 5 bases at J, with 8 bases between the two ends. Germline V gives CDR1 SGHTA, CDR2 FQGNSA. CDR3: CASSLGPLYGYTF. Here the CDR3 DNA reads TGTGCCAGCAGCTTAGGGCCACTATATGGCTACACCTTC.

The J gene is TRBJ1-5, the V gene TRBV7-2; D not certain. Trimming took off 0 bases at V and 0 bases at J, with 6 bases between the two ends. Germline CDR1 SGHTA, CDR2 FQGNSA. The CDR3 is 15 residues long. In DNA form, the CDR3 reads TGTGCCAGCAGCTTAGCCCCGGGTAGCAATCAGCCCCAGCATTTT. Protein product: CASSLAPGSNQPQHF.

The V gene is TRBV11-3, the J gene TRBJ2-1; no clear D. With 5 bases removed from V and 5 bases from J, the gap between germline ends came to 10 bases. Germline CDR1 is SGHNT and CDR2 is YENEEA. This CDR3 has 13 amino acids. The chain's CDR3 is CASSDGVNNEQFF. The CDR3 coding sequence is TGTGCCAGCAGCGATGGAGTAAACAATGAGCAGTTCTTC.

The chain carries TRBV5-1 and TRBJ2-1; D might be TRBD1 (6 bases). The CDR3 contains 16 residues. V was cut by 5 bases and J by 3 bases, with 18 bases left in between. Germline CDR1 SGHRS, CDR2 YFSETQ. Here the CDR3 DNA reads TGCGCCAGCAGGCTTGGGTGGACAGTAAGCTACAATGAGCAGTTCTTC. Its protein product is CASRLGWTVSYNEQFF.

The J gene is TRBJ2-5, the V gene TRBV6-5; TRBD1 is a possible D gene (6 bases). This CDR3 spans 15 amino acids. Trimming removed 5 bases at V and 2 bases at J, with 15 bases between. Germline CDR1 MNHEY, CDR2 SVGAGI. DNA of the CDR3: TGTGCCAGCAGTCTTGGACAGCCTCAACAAGAGACCCAGTACTTC. It is translated as CASSLGQPQQETQYF.

The chain links TRBV5-4 to TRBJ2-7; 9 bases line up with TRBD2. There are 16 residues in the CDR3. The V gene's germline CDR1 is SGHNT and CDR2 YYREEE (reference sequence). J gave up 2 bases and V 4 bases, and 10 bases lay outside the gene matches. The CDR3 coding sequence is TGTGCCAGCAGCGGGATGAGCGGGAGGCTGACCTACGAGCAGTACTTC. Translation gives CASSGMSGRLTYEQYF.

J is TRBJ2-2 and V is TRBV19; the match to TRBD1 covers 10 bases. Germline CDR1 LNHDA, CDR2 SQIVND (reference sequence). With 5 bases clipped from V and 5 bases from J, the junction kept 11 bases outside the gene matches. CDR3 length: 17 residues. The CDR3 bases are TGTGCCAGTAGTTCCTTAGTTGGGACAGGGGTGACCGGGGAGCTGTTTTTT. Amino acids: CASSSLVGTGVTGELFF.

The chain carries TRBV4-1 and TRBJ2-7; TRBD1 matches at 9 bases. CDR3 size: 17 residues. V lost 1 base, J lost 0 bases, and 7 bases stayed unmatched. Germline V gene lookup returns CDR1 MGHRA and CDR2 YSYEKL. The CDR3 nucleotides are TGCGCCAGCAGCCAAGGGGACAGGGCGATACTCTCCTACGAGCAGTACTTC. Translation gives CASSQGDRAILSYEQYF.

This chain links TRBV3-1 (or the pseudogene TRBV3-2) with TRBJ2-5, with 8 nucleotides matching TRBD2. This CDR3 comprises 15 residues. Germline V gene sequence: CDR1 LGHDT, CDR2 YNNKEL (reference sequence). V shed 4 bases, J shed 5 bases, and the junction held 9 bases outside the gene matches. CDR3 DNA sequence: TGTGCCAGCAGCCTTCCGGGACTAGGTGGGGAGACCCAGTACTTC. It specifies CASSLPGLGGETQYF.

The rearrangement uses TRBV15 and TRBJ2-1, with 8 bases aligning to TRBD2. The V gene end was trimmed by 6 bases and the J gene end by 6 bases; junction bases not matched to a gene: 19. Germline CDR1 is LNHNV and CDR2 is YYDKDF (reference sequence). This CDR3 region has 18 residues. DNA for the CDR3: TGTGCCACCAGTCCCCTTTTACGGGAGGGTTCCTTCTTCAATGAGCAGTTCTTC. This gives the protein CATSPLLREGSFFNEQFF. The whole variable domain, remainder taken from reference TRBV15 and TRBJ2-1, is DAMVIQNPRYQVTQFGKPVTLSCSQTLNHNVMYWYQQKSSQAPKLLFHYYDKDFNNEADTPDNFQSRRPNTSFCFLDIRSPGLGDTAMYLCATSPLLREGSFFNEQFFGPGTRLTVL.